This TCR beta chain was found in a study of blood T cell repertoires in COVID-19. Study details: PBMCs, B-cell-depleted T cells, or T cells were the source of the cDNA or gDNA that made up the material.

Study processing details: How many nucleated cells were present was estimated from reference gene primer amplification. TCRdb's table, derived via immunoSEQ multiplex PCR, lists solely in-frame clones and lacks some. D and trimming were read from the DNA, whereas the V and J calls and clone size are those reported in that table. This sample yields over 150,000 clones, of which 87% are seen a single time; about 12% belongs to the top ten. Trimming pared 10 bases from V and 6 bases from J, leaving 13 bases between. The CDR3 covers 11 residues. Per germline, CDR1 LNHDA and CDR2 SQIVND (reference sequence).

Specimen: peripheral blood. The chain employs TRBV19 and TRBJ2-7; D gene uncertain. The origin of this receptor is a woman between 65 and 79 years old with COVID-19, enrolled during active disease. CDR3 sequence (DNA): TGTGCCACCCAGACCGGGTTCGAGCAGTACTTC. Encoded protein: CATQTGFEQYF.